Each of the 25 T cell receptor beta chains below was sequenced from the same sample in a study of CD8+ T cells in alopecia areata. As to treatment: oral pan-JAK inhibitor, 5-10 mg twice daily. Extraction and reverse transcription of RNA yielded cDNA as the sequencing template. Produced via immunoSEQ multiplex PCR; TCRdb's table is partial and in-frame only. The data show over 70,000 clones, approximately 70% seen once. This material consisted of CD8+ T cells sorted from blood, taken at week 24, from a patient treated with tofacitinib. The receptors derive from a human donor with alopecia areata.

The V call is TRBV7-2, the J call TRBJ2-7; no definite D call. The CDR3 spans 15 residues. Per germline, CDR1 SGHTA and CDR2 FQGNSA. With 6 bases removed from V and 2 bases from J, the gap between germline ends came to 17 bases. The CDR3 loop reads CASRPGESFPYEQYF. CDR3 nucleotide sequence: TGTGCCAGCAGGCCAGGCGAGAGCTTTCCCTACGAGCAGTACTTC. Full variable domain (rest looked up from reference TRBV7-2 and TRBJ2-7): GAGVSQSPSNKVTEKGKDVELRCDPISGHTALYWYRQSLGQGLEFLIYFQGNSAPDKSGLPSDRFSAERTGGSVSTLTIQRTQQEDSAVYLCASRPGESFPYEQYFGPGTRLTVT.

V is TRBV29-1 and J is TRBJ2-7; D is uncertain. Germline V gene lookup returns CDR1 SQVTM and CDR2 ANQGSEA. This CDR3 region has 13 residues. V was pared by 3 bases and J by 2 bases, with 11 bases between. The CDR3 reads CSVDTGNPYEQYF. CDR3 bases: TGCAGCGTTGATACCGGTAATCCCTACGAGCAGTACTTC.

The V and J genes are TRBV6-1 and TRBJ2-7, with 8 bases matching TRBD2. The CDR3 length is 15 residues. Germline-derived CDR1 and CDR2 are MNHNS and SASEGT. V shed 6 bases, J shed 4 bases, and the junction held 11 bases outside the gene matches. The CDR3 DNA is TGTGCCAGCAGAGACCCAGCGGGAGTTAGGTACGAGCAGTACTTC. This gives the protein CASRDPAGVRYEQYF.

The chain uses TRBV7-8 and TRBJ1-1, with 7 nucleotides matching TRBD1. Germline CDR1 is SGHVS and CDR2 is FQNEAQ. This CDR3 is built from 14 residues. The V segment lost 0 bases and the J segment 11 bases; nucleotides outside the gene matches: 9. The CDR3 DNA sequence: TGTGCCAGCAGCTTAGCGGCGGGACAGAAGAAGGCTTTCTTT. Amino acid sequence: CASSLAAGQKKAFF.

J is TRBJ1-5 and V is TRBV7-2; D unresolved. The CDR3 length is 13 residues. CDR1 SGHTA and CDR2 FQGNSA come from the germline V gene. The ends were cut back, 5 bases at V and 5 bases at J, with 10 bases in the middle. The CDR3 here is CASSEILYQPQHF. The CDR3 nucleotides read TGTGCCAGCAGCGAAATACTGTATCAGCCCCAGCATTTT.

The table lists this clone with a few counts. One end of the junction fails to match germline, which may point to a read error. This chain joins TRBV7-7 and TRBJ2-7; no clear D. The CDR3 covers 15 residues. CDR1 is SSHAT, CDR2 FNYEAQ, per germline (reference sequence). The CDR3: CASSQERHSTYEQYF. The CDR3 bases are TGCGCCAGCAGCCAAGAGAGGCACAGTACCTACGAGCAGTACTTC.

The CDR3 DNA is TGTGCCAGCAGCCAAGTCGGGTTAGCGGGGGGCCAAGAGACCCAGTACTTC. The encoded protein is CASSQVGLAGGQETQYF. The chain employs TRBV4-2 and TRBJ2-5; the match to TRBD2 covers 10 bases. Germline V gene lookup returns CDR1 LGHNA and CDR2 YNFKEQ. This CDR3 has 17 residues. V was clipped by 1 base and J by 1 base; unmatched bases: 6.

This chain uses TRBV4-1 with TRBJ2-1; no clear D gene. This CDR3 comprises 13 residues. Germline assignment: CDR1 MGHRA and CDR2 YSYEKL. V lost 5 bases and J lost 7, with 12 bases in between. The CDR3 DNA is TGCGCCAGCAGCGAATTTGATGGGAATGAGCAGTTCTTC. Translation gives CASSEFDGNEQFF.

The chain joins TRBV5-1 to TRBJ2-2, with 7 bases lining up with TRBD1. From germline, CDR1 is SGHRS and CDR2 YFSETQ. CDR3 size: 15 residues. Trimming cost V 2 bases and J 14 bases; bases outside gene matches: 15. CDR3: CASSFRDSSPLNLFF. DNA of the CDR3: TGCGCCAGCAGCTTCCGGGACAGCTCTCCTCTTAATCTGTTTTTT.

This rearrangement joins TRBV7-8 to TRBJ2-3; a possible D gene is TRBD1 (5 bases). Trimming took 8 bases from V and 2 from J, leaving 17 bases between them. This CDR3 is built from 15 residues. Germline V gene sequence: CDR1 SGHVS, CDR2 FQNEAQ. The CDR3 reads CASENNDRNTDTQYF. The CDR3 nucleotides read TGTGCCAGCGAAAATAACGACAGAAACACAGATACGCAGTATTTT.

The rearrangement links TRBV13 to TRBJ2-1; 8 nucleotides line up with TRBD2. Per the germline V gene, CDR1 is PRHDT and CDR2 is FYEKMQ (reference sequence). J gave up 0 bases and V 8 bases, and 6 bases lay outside the gene matches. The CDR3 spans 15 residues. CDR3 coding DNA: TGTGCCAGCTTACCGGGGGGGTACTCCTACAATGAGCAGTTCTTC. It is translated as CASLPGGYSYNEQFF.

The chain carries TRBV2 and TRBJ2-3; D unresolved. This CDR3 contains 16 residues. Germline V CDR1 and CDR2: SNHLY, FYNNEI. V lost 6 bases to trimming and J lost 6 bases, with 22 bases between them. The CDR3 is CASRNLDTGGGDTQYF. CDR3 coding DNA: TGTGCCAGCAGGAACCTAGACACGGGCGGCGGTGATACGCAGTATTTT.

Worth noting for this clone: This CDR3 is also generated by other DNA sequences in the sample. This chain uses TRBV30 with TRBJ2-7; TRBD1 matches 9 bases. V lost 2 bases, J lost 3 bases, and 2 bases stayed unmatched. Germline CDR1 reads GTSNPN; CDR2 reads SVGIG (reference sequence). The CDR3 spans 13 residues. CDR3: CAWSPGQGYEQYF. CDR3 DNA sequence: TGTGCCTGGAGTCCGGGACAGGGCTACGAGCAGTACTTC. Drawing the rest from reference TRBV30 and TRBJ2-7, the complete variable domain is SQTIHQWPATLVQPVGSPLSLECTVEGTSNPNLYWYRQAAGRGLQLLFYSVGIGQISSEVPQNLSASRPQDRQFILSSKKLLLSDSGFYLCAWSPGQGYEQYFGPGTRLTVT.

The count of this clone is one. The chain recombines TRBV29-1 with TRBJ2-2; 8 positions agree with TRBD1. The CDR3 spans 15 residues. CDR1 is SQVTM and CDR2 is ANQGSEA in the germline V gene. V was pared by 3 bases and J by 4 bases, with 7 bases of the junction left unmatched. The CDR3 DNA reads as TGCAGCGTTGAGCTCGAGACAGGGGCCACCGGGGAGCTGTTTTTT. Its protein is CSVELETGATGELFF.

This clone has more than one count but fewer than ten. The chain joins TRBV7-9 to TRBJ1-5, with 8 bases lining up with TRBD1. After removal of 5 bases from V and 5 bases from J, the junction contained 2 bases not matched to a gene. Germline CDR1 SEHNR, CDR2 FQNEAQ (reference sequence). The CDR3 consists of 13 residues. This chain's CDR3 is CASSQGADQPQHF. Written as DNA, the CDR3 is TGTGCCAGCAGCCAGGGGGCGGATCAGCCCCAGCATTTT.

The chain links TRBV4-1 to TRBJ1-2, with D maybe TRBD1 (5 bases). Trimming took off 1 base at V and 4 bases at J, with 13 bases between the two ends. The CDR3 spans 15 residues. The germline V gene encodes CDR1 MGHRA and CDR2 YSYEKL. Written as DNA, the CDR3 is TGCGCCAGCAGCCAAGGAGAGGGGTTGGCCTATGGCTACACCTTC. Its translation is CASSQGEGLAYGYTF.

This chain links TRBV11-1 with TRBJ2-3; unclear D gene. CDR1 is SGHAT, CDR2 FQDESV, per germline (reference sequence). The germline V and J ends were trimmed by 0 bases and 2 bases, with 6 bases remaining between them. The CDR3 consists of 14 residues. CDR3 nucleotides: TGTGCCAGCAGCTTAGCGGACGACACAGATACGCAGTATTTT. Residues: CASSLADDTDTQYF.

This sequence joins TRBV7-9 and TRBJ1-2, with D unclear. Germline loops: CDR1 SEHNR, CDR2 FQNEAQ (reference sequence). CDR3 length equals 13 residues. Deletions cut 0 bases from V and 5 bases from J, with 7 bases between. The CDR3 nucleotides are TGTGCCAGCAGCTTAGCGGGAGCATATGGCTACACCTTC. Its translation is CASSLAGAYGYTF.

The chain is built from TRBV5-5 and TRBJ2-1; the D gene is possibly TRBD2 (5 bases). V dropped 1 base and J dropped 3 bases, with 5 bases sitting between them. Germline V CDR1 and CDR2: SGHKS, YYEKEE (reference sequence). The CDR3 contains 13 residues. In DNA form, the CDR3 reads TGTGCCAGCAGCTTGACTAGCTACAATGAGCAGTTCTTC. It specifies CASSLTSYNEQFF.

In this sample, this clone turned up once. DNA of the CDR3: TGTGCCAGTGAGGGACTAGCGGGGGGTTTGCGCGAGCAGTACTTC. Encoded protein: CASEGLAGGLREQYF. The chain recombines TRBV27 with TRBJ2-7; 15 bases align to TRBD2. After removal of 9 bases from V and 6 bases from J, the junction contained 9 bases not matched to a gene. This CDR3 contains 15 residues. The V gene's germline CDR1 is MNHEY and CDR2 SMNVEV (reference sequence).

This rearrangement joins TRBV14 to TRBJ2-7, with 7 nucleotides matching TRBD2. The CDR3 extends over 14 amino acids. Losses at the gene ends were 0 bases for V and 3 bases for J; bases not matched to a gene: 2. In germline, CDR1 is SGHDN, CDR2 FVKESK. CDR3 bases: TGTGCCAGCAGCCAAGATGCTAGCGGCTACGAGCAGTACTTC. Protein sequence: CASSQDASGYEQYF.

This chain joins TRBV7-9 and TRBJ1-2; TRBD1 matches 7 bases. Germline-derived CDR1 and CDR2 are SEHNR and FQNEAQ (reference sequence). The J segment lost 8 bases and the V segment lost 6 bases, leaving 9 bases of the junction unmatched. The CDR3 runs 13 residues. The CDR3 sequence: CASSLYRGYGYTF. The CDR3 region has the DNA TGTGCCAGCAGTTTATACAGGGGTTACGGCTACACCTTC. The full variable domain, with the rest looked up from reference TRBV7-9 and TRBJ1-2, is DTGVSQNPRHKITKRGQNVTFRCDPISEHNRLYWYRQTLGQGPEFLTYFQNEAQLEKSRLLSDRFSAERPKGSFSTLEIQRTEQGDSAMYLCASSLYRGYGYTFGSGTRLTVV.

In this sample, this clone turned up a few times. The chain links TRBV7-2 to TRBJ2-5; the match to TRBD2 covers 8 bases. Trimming cost V 5 bases and J 5 bases; bases outside gene matches: 10. The germline gives CDR1 SGHTA, CDR2 FQGNSA. The CDR3 is 15 amino acids. CDR3 amino acids: CASSQEGTRGETQYF. The CDR3 coding sequence is TGTGCCAGCAGCCAAGAGGGGACTAGGGGGGAGACCCAGTACTTC.

The rearrangement links TRBV27 to TRBJ2-7, with TRBD1 matching 11 bases. The CDR3 sequence is 15 residues long. Trimming removed 5 bases from V and 7 bases from J; junction bases left unmatched: 10. Per germline, CDR1 MNHEY and CDR2 SMNVEV (reference sequence). In nucleotides, the CDR3 is TGTGCCAGCAGTCTAGACCGGGACAGGGGGGCTGAGCAGTACTTC. Its translation: CASSLDRDRGAEQYF.

This clone has just one count. The chain uses TRBV19 and TRBJ1-5; TRBD1 matches 10 bases. The CDR3 has 17 residues. With V trimmed by 5 bases and J by 1 base, 8 bases remained unmatched. Per germline, CDR1 LNHDA and CDR2 SQIVND (reference sequence). CDR3 region: CASSLGQGIGSNQPQHF. The CDR3 coding sequence is TGTGCCAGTAGTTTGGGACAGGGGATAGGGAGCAATCAGCCCCAGCATTTT.